Below, 27 T cell receptor beta chains from the same sample are listed, as sequenced in a study of T cell repertoires in cytomegalovirus infection. No antigen has been identified for these receptors. One entry per CDR3 protein, called by TCRdb with MiXCR from the reads. The sample records about 830,000 distinct CDR3 sequences, approximately 29% being singletons. The specimen was cultured CD8+ T cells from PBMCs, collected from culture after CMV antigen stimulation. The receptors derive from a human donor in good health (CMV status not recorded). Some clones in this sample may be carry-over from other donors' samples.

The V gene is TRBV10-3, the J gene TRBJ1-2; D possibly corresponds to TRBD1 (5 bases). CDR1 ENHRY and CDR2 SYGVKD come from the germline V gene. The CDR3 runs 12 residues. V shed 8 bases and J shed 8 bases, with 15 bases lying between them. CDR3: CAILGTDLGYTF. Here the CDR3 DNA reads TGTGCCATCCTTGGGACGGACCTAGGCTACACCTTC.

This chain joins TRBV5-6 and TRBJ2-5; D is possibly TRBD1 (6 bases). This CDR3 comprises 13 residues. V lost 6 bases to trimming and J lost 4 bases, with 13 bases between them. CDR1 is SGHDT, CDR2 YYEEEE, per germline. The CDR3 region has the DNA TGTGCCAGCAAAACAGGGATTCGAGAGACCCAGTACTTC. This encodes CASKTGIRETQYF.

This clonotype came up a few times. The chain combines TRBV12-3 or TRBV12-4 with TRBJ2-5, with no clear D. The CDR3 is 13 residues long. The ends were cut back, 6 bases at V and 7 bases at J, with 15 bases in the middle. The CDR3 spells CASSAANWGTQYF. The CDR3 region has the DNA TGTGCCAGCAGCGCCGCAAATTGGGGGACCCAGTACTTC.

A few counts support this clonotype. V gene TRBV7-9 combines with J gene TRBJ2-3, with 9 nucleotides matching TRBD1. CDR1 is SEHNR and CDR2 is FQNEAQ in the germline V gene (reference sequence). J lost 0 bases, V lost 1 base, and 2 bases had no gene match. This CDR3 contains 16 residues. As DNA, the CDR3 is TGTGCCAGCAGCTTAGTTGACAGGGGGAGCACAGATACGCAGTATTTT. Translation gives CASSLVDRGSTDTQYF.

This chain joins TRBV20-1 and TRBJ2-7, with 11 bases identical to TRBD2. The V segment lost 0 bases and the J segment 4 bases; nucleotides outside the gene matches: 14. This CDR3 is built from 18 residues. CDR1 DFQATT and CDR2 SNEGSKA come from the germline V gene (reference sequence). CDR3 loop: CSARDHLSTSGGYYEQYF. The CDR3 nucleotides are TGCAGTGCTAGAGATCACCTTTCTACTAGCGGGGGTTATTACGAGCAGTACTTC.

This clonotype was found a few times. The chain uses TRBV7-9 and TRBJ1-2; D remains unclear. Trimming cost V 5 bases and J 1 base, with 17 bases left between them. CDR3 length: 16 amino acids. The V gene's germline CDR1 is SEHNR and CDR2 FQNEAQ (reference sequence). In DNA, the CDR3 is TGTGCCAGCAGCGGGCGGACGGGAGGATATAACTATGGCTACACCTTC. Translated: CASSGRTGGYNYGYTF.

This rearrangement joins TRBV6-1 to TRBJ1-1; TRBD1 might be the D (5 bases). There are 13 residues in the CDR3. V was cut by 7 bases and J by 6 bases, with 15 bases left in between. The germline gives CDR1 MNHNS, CDR2 SASEGT. The CDR3 DNA follows: TGTGCCAGCAACCCTGGGACGGGCGCTGAAGCTTTCTTT. Translated, it gives CASNPGTGAEAFF.

The genes are TRBV2 and TRBJ2-1; 10 bases match TRBD2. The CDR3 has 17 amino acids. The V gene end was trimmed by 1 base and the J gene end by 4 bases; junction bases not matched to a gene: 7. The germline gives CDR1 SNHLY, CDR2 FYNNEI. The CDR3 loop reads CASSEGFKAGGYNEQFF. In DNA, the CDR3 is TGTGCCAGCAGTGAAGGTTTTAAAGCGGGGGGGTACAATGAGCAGTTCTTC.

The chain recombines TRBV7-2 with TRBJ1-5; no firm D call. CDR1 and CDR2 (germline): SGHTA, FQGNSA. CDR3 length equals 15 residues. V shed 7 bases and J shed 0 bases, with 13 bases lying between them. This chain's CDR3 is CASNRTPGSNQPQHF. The CDR3 coding sequence is TGTGCCAGCAACCGGACCCCGGGTAGCAATCAGCCCCAGCATTTT. Full variable domain (rest looked up from reference TRBV7-2 and TRBJ1-5): GAGVSQSPSNKVTEKGKDVELRCDPISGHTALYWYRQSLGQGLEFLIYFQGNSAPDKSGLPSDRFSAERTGGSVSTLTIQRTQQEDSAVYLCASNRTPGSNQPQHFGDGTRLSIL.

Only a few counts were recorded for this clonotype. The chain carries TRBV12-3 or TRBV12-4 and TRBJ1-1; D is unclear. Deletions cut 6 bases from V and 0 bases from J, with 11 bases between. This CDR3 is 14 amino acids long. The CDR3 region is CASSNLGLNTEAFF. The CDR3 coding sequence is TGTGCCAGCAGCAATCTCGGCTTGAACACTGAAGCTTTCTTT.

The V gene is TRBV2, the J gene TRBJ2-5; perhaps D is TRBD1 or TRBD2 (5 bases each). V was pared by 5 bases and J by 5 bases, with 21 bases between. CDR1 SNHLY and CDR2 FYNNEI come from the germline V gene. CDR3 length equals 16 residues. The CDR3 sequence is CASSTLGTSSMETQYF. The CDR3 DNA reads TGTGCCAGCAGTACGTTGGGGACCTCCTCCATGGAGACCCAGTACTTC.

The rearrangement joins TRBV5-1 to TRBJ2-2; D is possibly TRBD1 (5 bases). The germline V and J ends were trimmed by 2 bases and 0 bases, with 8 bases remaining between them. The CDR3 has 15 residues. Germline V gene lookup returns CDR1 SGHRS and CDR2 YFSETQ. DNA for the CDR3: TGCGCCAGCAGCTTCGACAGACCGAACACCGGGGAGCTGTTTTTT. This gives the protein CASSFDRPNTGELFF.

This clonotype has a handful of counts. The chain uses TRBV5-1 and TRBJ2-7; maybe TRBD1 (6 bases). The CDR3 is 12 amino acids. Germline V gene sequence: CDR1 SGHRS, CDR2 YFSETQ. CDR3: CASSLTGLEQYV. CDR3 in DNA: TGTGCCAGCAGCCTCACAGGGCTCGAGCAGTACGTC.

This clonotype has at least ten counts. V and J are TRBV7-6 and TRBJ1-1, with D hard to call. The CDR3 is 13 residues long. V lost 1 base and J lost 4, with 7 bases in between. Germline CDR1 SGHVS, CDR2 FNYEAQ. The CDR3 DNA sequence: TGTGCCAGCAGCTTAGGGGCTGCCACTGAAGCTTTCTTT. This translates into CASSLGAATEAFF. Based on the CDR3 plus reference TRBV7-6 and TRBJ1-1, the full variable domain is GAGVSQSPRYKVTKRGQDVALRCDPISGHVSLYWYRQALGQGPEFLTYFNYEAQQDKSGLPNDRFSAERPEGSISTLTIQRTEQRDSAMYRCASSLGAATEAFFGQGTRLTVV.

V usage is TRBV19 and J usage is TRBJ1-6; TRBD1 matches 7 bases. The CDR3 spans 19 residues. Unmatched junction bases numbered 15, after V lost 0 bases and J lost 7 bases. CDR1 is LNHDA and CDR2 is SQIVND in the germline V gene (reference sequence). CDR3: CASSIEDRFAGRVNSPLHF. CDR3 in DNA: TGTGCCAGTAGTATAGAGGACAGGTTCGCGGGCAGAGTGAATTCACCCCTCCACTTT.

This clonotype occurred once. Relative to the germline gene, one junction end is altered; a read error may explain this. This chain connects TRBV12-3 or TRBV12-4 to TRBJ1-2, with D possibly TRBD1 on 5 matching bases. The CDR3 sequence is 16 residues long. CDR3 loop: CAGSFPTDEGNYGYTF. CDR3 coding DNA: TGTGCCGGCAGTTTTCCTACCGACGAGGGGAACTATGGCTACACCTTC.

The chain couples TRBV27 to TRBJ1-1; no clear D. The V end was cut by 6 bases, the J end by 6 bases, with 20 bases between. Germline V gene sequence: CDR1 MNHEY, CDR2 SMNVEV (reference sequence). The CDR3 loop spans 15 amino acids. CDR3 coding DNA: TGTGCCAGCAGCCCGGGGTACGGGGAGTGGGCTGAAGCTTTCTTT. This codes for CASSPGYGEWAEAFF.

This rearrangement joins TRBV12-3 or TRBV12-4 to TRBJ1-2; 7 positions agree with TRBD1. The V gene end was trimmed by 6 bases and the J gene end by 8 bases; junction bases not matched to a gene: 9. The CDR3 covers 13 residues. The CDR3 DNA reads TGTGCCAGCAGCAAGACAGGGTCAGGCGGCTACACCTTC. As protein: CASSKTGSGGYTF.

V gene TRBV2 combines with J gene TRBJ1-2, with D uncertain. Germline values: CDR1 SNHLY, CDR2 FYNNEI. The CDR3 is 14 residues long. V lost 3 bases and J lost 4, with 12 bases in between. The CDR3 here is CASSEVTDFYGYTF. The CDR3 DNA is TGTGCCAGCAGTGAGGTGACGGACTTCTATGGCTACACCTTC.

This clonotype was found many times. CDR3 region: CASTPGLVGYTGELFF. In nucleotides, the CDR3 is TGTGCCAGTACCCCGGGACTGGTGGGATATACCGGGGAGCTGTTTTTT. The genes are TRBV19 and TRBJ2-2; TRBD2 is a possible D gene (6 bases). This CDR3 is built from 16 residues. Deletions cut 7 bases from V and 5 bases from J, with 20 bases between. Per the germline V gene, CDR1 is LNHDA and CDR2 is SQIVND (reference sequence).

The V and J genes are TRBV4-1 and TRBJ2-3; D gene uncertain. V was pared by 6 bases and J by 2 bases, with 15 bases between. The germline gives CDR1 MGHRA, CDR2 YSYEKL. The CDR3 extends over 15 amino acids. The CDR3 is CASSYSELPTDTQYF. CDR3 nucleotide sequence: TGCGCCAGCAGTTACAGCGAGCTTCCCACAGATACGCAGTATTTT.

The chain combines TRBV19 with TRBJ1-5; D remains unclear. The germline V gene encodes CDR1 LNHDA and CDR2 SQIVND (reference sequence). This CDR3 comprises 16 residues. V gave up 2 bases and J gave up 0 bases, with 11 bases separating them. CDR3 sequence (DNA): TGTGCCAGTAGTATATCCGGCCCTTATAGCAATCAGCCCCAGCATTTT. Translation gives CASSISGPYSNQPQHF. The full variable domain, its missing parts supplied by reference TRBV19 and TRBJ1-5, is DGGITQSPKYLFRKEGQNVTLSCEQNLNHDAMYWYRQDPGQGLRLIYYSQIVNDFQKGDIAEGYSVSREKKESFPLTVTSAQKNPTAFYLCASSISGPYSNQPQHFGDGTRLSIL.

This clonotype came up a few times. The V and J genes are TRBV6-6 and TRBJ1-1; the D is unclear. V was shortened by 1 base and J by 5 bases, with 8 bases between the two germline ends. Germline V gene data show CDR1 as MNHNY and CDR2 as SVGAGI (reference sequence). This CDR3 region has 13 residues. Written as DNA, the CDR3 is TGTGCCAGCAGTTACTTGATCGGGACTGAAGCTTTCTTT. Translated: CASSYLIGTEAFF.

This clonotype was found many times. The rearrangement links TRBV7-9 to TRBJ2-3; 10 bases agree with TRBD2. The length of the CDR3 is 15 residues. The V gene end was trimmed by 4 bases and the J gene end by 5 bases; junction bases not matched to a gene: 6. Per the germline V gene, CDR1 is SEHNR and CDR2 is FQNEAQ (reference sequence). In nucleotides, the CDR3 is TGTGCCAGCAGCTCACTAGCGGGAAGTGGAGATACGCAGTATTTT. It codes for CASSSLAGSGDTQYF.

The V gene is TRBV12-5, the J gene TRBJ2-6; D not certain. The germline V gene has CDR1 LGHNT and CDR2 FRNRAP. This CDR3 contains 14 residues. V was pared by 4 bases and J by 7 bases, with 11 bases between. CDR3: CASGSLNAANVLTF. In DNA, the CDR3 is TGTGCTAGTGGTTCCCTAAACGCCGCCAACGTCCTGACTTTC.

This clonotype was found a few times. The chain uses TRBV15 and TRBJ1-4; no definite D call. The length of the CDR3 is 16 residues. Trimming left V 0 bases short and J 0 bases short, with 8 bases between. Germline CDR1 and CDR2: LNHNV and YYDKDF (reference sequence). Here the CDR3 DNA reads TGTGCCACCAGCAGAGAACCAGGATCAACTAATGAAAAACTGTTTTTT. Translated: CATSREPGSTNEKLFF.

The sample holds a few counts of this clonotype. J is TRBJ2-2 and V is TRBV28; 9 nucleotides agree with TRBD2. The germline CDR1 and CDR2 sequences are MDHEN and SYDVKM. After removal of 6 bases from V and 4 bases from J, the junction contained 6 bases not matched to a gene. The CDR3 covers 15 residues. CDR3: CASSLAGAITGELFF. CDR3 nucleotides: TGTGCCAGCAGCTTAGCGGGGGCCATCACCGGGGAGCTGTTTTTT. The variable domain in full, with the rest retrieved from reference TRBV28 and TRBJ2-2, is DVKVTQSSRYLVKRTGEKVFLECVQDMDHENMFWYRQDPGLGLRLIYFSYDVKMKEKGDIPEGYSVSREKKERFSLILESASTNQTSMYLCASSLAGAITGELFFGEGSRLTVL.